This T cell receptor beta chain was captured in a study of a mutant IDH1 vaccine in newly diagnosed glioma. Study background: Treated patients, approximately 60% male and around 40% female, averaged about 40 years of age. Most had both radiotherapy and temozolomide beforehand; others had only one.

The CDR3 is 14 amino acids. V lost 4 bases and J 1 base, leaving 10 bases between the germline ends. Germline V lookup: CDR1 SNHLY, CDR2 FYNNEI. Study findings and constraints: Pseudoprogression appeared independent of alterations in top peripheral clonotypes.

Sample time point: week 23, last vaccination. What each vaccine dose contained was 300 ug of mutant IDH1 20-mer peptide, accompanied by topical imiquimod. Worth noting for this clone: The target antigen is unknown.

The method was immunoSEQ multiplex PCR; TCRdb's version includes in-frame clones alone and lacks a portion of them. The repertoire has approximately 35,000 clones, approximately 88% of them found once; the top ten carry approximately 2.3%. This material consisted of PBMCs, taken from a glioma patient whose treatment included an IDH1 peptide vaccine. This clonotype was obtained from a man aged 40-49 years with glioma. The J gene is TRBJ2-5, the V gene TRBV2, with no clear D. CDR3 nucleotides: TGTGCCAGCAGTGTAGGGCAGTCCCAAGAGACCCAGTACTTC. As protein: CASSVGQSQETQYF.